Listed below are T cell receptor beta chains from one sample, sequenced in a study of blood T cell repertoires in COVID-19. Sequencing used immunoSEQ multiplex PCR; TCRdb keeps in-frame clones, though not all of them. This sample has a few hundred thousand clones; 88% occur once, and the top ten carry approximately 1.8%. The sequenced material came from PBMCs or T cells enriched from blood (not recorded which). The receptors come from a woman aged 40 to 50 who had recovered from COVID-19. Both conserved end residues are part of each CDR3. D genes are given only for firm matches. A row's size may be missing; if present it is once, few, many or a size class.

V	size	J	D	DNA	CDR3
TRBV30	.	TRBJ1-1	.	TGTGCCTGGAGTGTACTGGCAGGAATCTCCACTGAAGCTTTCTTT	CAWSVLAGISTEAFF
TRBV7-2	once	TRBJ2-1	TRBD2	TGTGCCAGCAGTTGGACTAGAGGGGACTACAATGAGCAGTTCTTC	CASSWTRGDYNEQFF
TRBV5-1	.	TRBJ1-2	.	TGCGCCAGCAGCTTGGGCCAGCCAGAGGAGGGCTACACCTTC	CASSLGQPEEGYTF
TRBV12-5	.	TRBJ1-3	.	TGTGCTAGTGGACAGGTCTCTGGAAACACCATATATTTT	CASGQVSGNTIYF
TRBV5-4	once	TRBJ1-4	TRBD1	TGTGCCAGCAGCCGAGACAGGGCCCTAGATGAAAAACTGTTTTTT	CASSRDRALDEKLFF
TRBV7-6	.	TRBJ2-1	.	TGTGCCAGCAGCTTAGAACCTAGCGCTAGCTCCTACAATGAGCAGTTCTTC	CASSLEPSASSYNEQFF
TRBV20-1	.	TRBJ2-1	TRBD2	TGCAGTGCTAGTTTAAATAGCGGGAGGGCCAATGAGCAGTTCTTC	CSASLNSGRANEQFF
TRBV14	few	TRBJ2-7	TRBD2	TGTGCCAGCAGCCAATGGGGGAGGGCTTACGAGCAGTACTTC	CASSQWGRAYEQYF
TRBV2	.	TRBJ2-4	.	TGTGCCAGCAGTATACTTCGGACTCCCGTCCCGTACTTC	CASSILRTPVPYF
TRBV14	.	TRBJ2-3	TRBD2	TGTGCCAGCAGCCAAGACCCCCTAATAGCGGGAGTAGGGGATACGCAGTATTTT	CASSQDPLIAGVGDTQYF
TRBV9	.	TRBJ2-3	.	TGTGCCAGCAGCGTAGAAAGCAGGGCCTTTTATGCAGATACGCAGTATTTT	CASSVESRAFYADTQYF
TRBV3-1/TRBV3-2	.	TRBJ1-1	.	TGTGCCAGCAGTTCTAACCACATTACAGCGGGAACTGAAGCTTTCTTT	CASSSNHITAGTEAFF
TRBV27	.	TRBJ2-7	TRBD2	TGTGCCAGCAGGCGGGAGTTCGAGCAGTACTTC	CASRREFEQYF
TRBV4-1	.	TRBJ2-7	.	TGCGCCAGCAGCCAAGCCGGGTACGAGCAGTACTTC	CASSQAGYEQYF
TRBV4-3	.	TRBJ2-1	TRBD2	TGCGCCAGCAGCCAAGTAGCGGGAGGGCCGGGGAATGAGCAGTTCTTC	CASSQVAGGPGNEQFF
TRBV5-4	.	TRBJ1-6	.	TGTGCCAGCAAGATTACAGGGACTAATAATTCACCCCTCCACTTT	CASKITGTNNSPLHF
TRBV11-2	.	TRBJ2-7	.	TGTGCCAGCAGCTTACTAGGCCGGGCCTACGAGCAGTACTTC	CASSLLGRAYEQYF
TRBV4-2	.	TRBJ1-4	.	TGTGCCAGCAGCCAAGATAGGTTGTCGGGGAGCCCTAATGAAAAACTGTTTTTT	CASSQDRLSGSPNEKLFF
TRBV28	.	TRBJ2-3	TRBD1	TGTGCCAGCAGTTCGACAGGGGGCGGTACAGATACGCAGTATTTT	CASSSTGGGTDTQYF
TRBV5-6	.	TRBJ1-2	TRBD1	TGTGCCAGCAGCTTGGCCGGGACAGCCTATGGCTACACCTTC	CASSLAGTAYGYTF
TRBV24-1	.	TRBJ1-1	TRBD1	TGTGCCACCAGTGAGCTACAGGGGGCGGGGAGGAACACTGAAGCTTTCTTT	CATSELQGAGRNTEAFF
TRBV5-6	.	TRBJ1-3	.	TGTGCCAGCAGCTGGTCAGTTCTTGAAAACACCATATATTTT	CASSWSVLENTIYF
TRBV5-1	.	TRBJ2-7	TRBD1	TGCGCCAGCAGCCCCGGAAGGGCCGGGACAGGGGACGATGAGCAGTACTTC	CASSPGRAGTGDDEQYF
TRBV7-2	.	TRBJ2-5	.	TGTGCCAGCAGCCGGAGACTACGGGTGGAGACCCAGTACTTC	CASSRRLRVETQYF
TRBV5-1	.	TRBJ2-1	TRBD2	TGCGCCAGCAGCTTAGGACTAGCGGAAGATGAGCAGTTCTTC	CASSLGLAEDEQFF
TRBV7-9	.	TRBJ1-2	.	TGTGCCAGCAGCTTAATTGGGACTGGGGGCTATGGCTACACCTTC	CASSLIGTGGYGYTF
TRBV6-1	.	TRBJ1-5	TRBD1	TGTGCCAGCAGTGGGGGGACAGGCAGGCGCAATCAGCCCCAGCATTTT	CASSGGTGRRNQPQHF
TRBV5-1	once	TRBJ2-1	.	TGCGCCAGCAGCCTCCCTTCTTCCTCCTACAATGAGCAGTTCTTC	CASSLPSSSYNEQFF
TRBV12-5	once	TRBJ2-7	TRBD2	TGTGCTAGTGGTTTGGTAAGCGGGGGGAGCGAGCAGTACTTC	CASGLVSGGSEQYF
TRBV7-2	.	TRBJ1-6	.	TGTGCCAGCAGCCCGGGTTACTCCTATAATTCACCCCTCCACTTT	CASSPGYSYNSPLHF
TRBV7-8	.	TRBJ1-2	.	TGTGCCAGCAGCGATACATTCTATGGCTACACCTTC	CASSDTFYGYTF
TRBV29-1	.	TRBJ1-1	TRBD1	TGCAGCGTCCTACAGGGGCGCACTGAAGCTTTCTTT	CSVLQGRTEAFF
TRBV5-1	few	TRBJ1-4	TRBD1	TGCGCCAGCAGCCCGGCTCCCCAGGGGGCGGGCGAAAAACTGTTTTTT	CASSPAPQGAGEKLFF
TRBV18	.	TRBJ2-3	TRBD1	TGTGCCAGCTCACCACCGAGGGGGCGCCCCACAGATACGCAGTATTTT	CASSPPRGRPTDTQYF
TRBV25-1	once	TRBJ2-7	.	TGTGCCACCAGCGAGACAGAGAAAAGCTACGAGCAGTACTTC	CATSETEKSYEQYF
TRBV20-1	.	TRBJ1-1	TRBD1	TGCAGTGCTCGCCGGACAGGGATAGCTTTCTTT	CSARRTGIAFF
TRBV5-1	.	TRBJ2-1	TRBD2	TGCGCCAGCAGCTTGGCCCAGACTAGCGGGAACCCTTTGGATGAGCAGTTCTTC	CASSLAQTSGNPLDEQFF
TRBV10-3	.	TRBJ1-4	TRBD1	TGTGCCATCAGGGGGACAGGGAATGAAAAACTGTTTTTT	CAIRGTGNEKLFF
TRBV28	.	TRBJ2-1	TRBD1	TGTGCCAGCACTTTTGAGGGACAGATATACAATGAGCAGTTCTTC	CASTFEGQIYNEQFF
TRBV14	.	TRBJ2-1	TRBD1	TGTGCCAGCAGCCGACGAGGGGGTCGGGACAGCCGTTACAATGAGCAGTTCTTC	CASSRRGGRDSRYNEQFF
TRBV5-4	.	TRBJ1-5	TRBD1	TGTGCCAGCAGTCAGGACAGGTCAAATCAGCCCCAGCATTTT	CASSQDRSNQPQHF
TRBV6-5	.	TRBJ1-1	TRBD1	TGTGCCAGCGGAAACAGGGGTGGGACTGAAGCTTTCTTT	CASGNRGGTEAFF
TRBV10-2	.	TRBJ2-7	TRBD1	TGCGCCAGCAGCTTTGACAGGGGCGGCGAGCAGTACTTC	CASSFDRGGEQYF